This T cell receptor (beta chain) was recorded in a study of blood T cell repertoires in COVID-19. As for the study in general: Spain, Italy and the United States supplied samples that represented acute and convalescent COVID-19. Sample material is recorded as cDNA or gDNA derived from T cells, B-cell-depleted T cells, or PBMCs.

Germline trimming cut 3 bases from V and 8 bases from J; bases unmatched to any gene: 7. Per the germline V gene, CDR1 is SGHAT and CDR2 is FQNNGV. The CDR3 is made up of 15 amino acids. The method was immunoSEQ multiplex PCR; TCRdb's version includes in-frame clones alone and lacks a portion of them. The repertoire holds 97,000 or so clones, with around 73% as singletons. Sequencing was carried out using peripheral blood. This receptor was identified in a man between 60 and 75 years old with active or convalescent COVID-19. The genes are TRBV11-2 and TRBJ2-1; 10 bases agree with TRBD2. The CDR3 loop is CASSFVASGSYEQFF. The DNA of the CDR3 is TGTGCCAGCAGCTTTGTGGCTAGCGGGAGCTATGAGCAGTTCTTC.